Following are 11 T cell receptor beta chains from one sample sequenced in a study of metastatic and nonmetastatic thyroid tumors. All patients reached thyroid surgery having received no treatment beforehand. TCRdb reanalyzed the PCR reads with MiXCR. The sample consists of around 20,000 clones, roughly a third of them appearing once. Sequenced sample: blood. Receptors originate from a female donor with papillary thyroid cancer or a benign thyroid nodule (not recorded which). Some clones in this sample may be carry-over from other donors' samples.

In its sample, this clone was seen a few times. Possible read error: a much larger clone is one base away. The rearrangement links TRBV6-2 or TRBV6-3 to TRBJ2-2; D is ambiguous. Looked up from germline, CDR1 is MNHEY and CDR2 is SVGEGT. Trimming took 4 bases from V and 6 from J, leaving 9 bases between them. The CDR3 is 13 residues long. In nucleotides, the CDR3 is TGTGCCAGCAGTTTGAAGGACCCCGGGGAGCTGTTTTTT. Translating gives CASSLKDPGELFF.

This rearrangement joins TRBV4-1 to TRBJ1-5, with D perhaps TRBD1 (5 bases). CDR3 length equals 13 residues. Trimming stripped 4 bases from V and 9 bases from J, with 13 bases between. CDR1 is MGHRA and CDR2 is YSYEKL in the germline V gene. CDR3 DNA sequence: TGCGCCAGCAGCCGGGACGCCACGGGGCCCCAGCATTTT. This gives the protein CASSRDATGPQHF.

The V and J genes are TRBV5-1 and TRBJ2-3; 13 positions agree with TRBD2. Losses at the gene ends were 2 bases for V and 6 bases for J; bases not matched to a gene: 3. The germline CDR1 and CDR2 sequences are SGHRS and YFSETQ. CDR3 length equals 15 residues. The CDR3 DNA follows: TGCGCCAGCAGCTTAGCGGGACTAGCGGGGGATACGCAGTATTTT. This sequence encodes CASSLAGLAGDTQYF.

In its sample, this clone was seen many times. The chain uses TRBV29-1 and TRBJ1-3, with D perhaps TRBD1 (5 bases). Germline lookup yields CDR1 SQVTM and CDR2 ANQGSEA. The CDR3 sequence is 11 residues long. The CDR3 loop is CSQGRGNTIYF. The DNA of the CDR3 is TGCAGTCAGGGTAGGGGAAACACCATATATTTT.

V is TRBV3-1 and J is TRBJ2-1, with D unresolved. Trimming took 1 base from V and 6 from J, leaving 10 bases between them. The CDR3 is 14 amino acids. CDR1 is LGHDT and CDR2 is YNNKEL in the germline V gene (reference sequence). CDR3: CASSQVARLNEQFF. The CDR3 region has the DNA TGTGCCAGCAGCCAAGTTGCGAGGCTCAATGAGCAGTTCTTC.

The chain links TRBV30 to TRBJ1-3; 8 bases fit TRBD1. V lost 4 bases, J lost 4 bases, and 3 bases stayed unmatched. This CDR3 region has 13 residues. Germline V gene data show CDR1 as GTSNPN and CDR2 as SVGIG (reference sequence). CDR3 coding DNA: TGTGCCTGGACCGGGACAGGAGGAAACACCATATATTTT. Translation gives CAWTGTGGNTIYF.

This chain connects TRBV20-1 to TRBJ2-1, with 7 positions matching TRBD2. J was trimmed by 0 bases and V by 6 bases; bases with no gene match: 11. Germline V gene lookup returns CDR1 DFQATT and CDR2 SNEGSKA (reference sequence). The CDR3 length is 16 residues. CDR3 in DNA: TGCAGTGCAAAGCCAACTAGCGCTGCCTCCTACAATGAGCAGTTCTTC. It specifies CSAKPTSAASYNEQFF.

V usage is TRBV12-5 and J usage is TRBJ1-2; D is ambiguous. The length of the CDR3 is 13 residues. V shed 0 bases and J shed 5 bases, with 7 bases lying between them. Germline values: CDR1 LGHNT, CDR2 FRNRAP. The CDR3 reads CASGLVPEYGYTF. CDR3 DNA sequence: TGTGCTAGTGGTTTGGTCCCAGAGTATGGCTACACCTTC.

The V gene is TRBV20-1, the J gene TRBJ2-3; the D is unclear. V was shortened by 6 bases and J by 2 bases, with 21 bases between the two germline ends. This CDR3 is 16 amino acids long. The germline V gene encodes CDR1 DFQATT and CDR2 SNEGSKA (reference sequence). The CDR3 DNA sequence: TGCAGTGCCCCTCCGTTCCCAACAACAAACACAGATACGCAGTATTTT. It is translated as CSAPPFPTTNTDTQYF.

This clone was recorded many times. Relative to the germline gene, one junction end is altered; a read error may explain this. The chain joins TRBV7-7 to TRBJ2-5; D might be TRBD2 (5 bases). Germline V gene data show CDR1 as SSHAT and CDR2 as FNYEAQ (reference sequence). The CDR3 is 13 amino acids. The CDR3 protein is CASSPTEGETQYF. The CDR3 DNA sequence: TGTGCTAGCAGCCCTACCGAGGGTGAGACCCAGTACTTC.

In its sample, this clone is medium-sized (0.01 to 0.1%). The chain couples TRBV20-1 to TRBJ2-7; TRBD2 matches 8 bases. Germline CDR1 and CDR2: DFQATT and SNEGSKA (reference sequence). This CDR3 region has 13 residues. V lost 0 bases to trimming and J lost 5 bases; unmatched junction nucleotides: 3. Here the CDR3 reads CSARDGRGDEQYF. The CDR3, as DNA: TGCAGTGCTAGAGACGGGAGGGGTGACGAGCAGTACTTC.